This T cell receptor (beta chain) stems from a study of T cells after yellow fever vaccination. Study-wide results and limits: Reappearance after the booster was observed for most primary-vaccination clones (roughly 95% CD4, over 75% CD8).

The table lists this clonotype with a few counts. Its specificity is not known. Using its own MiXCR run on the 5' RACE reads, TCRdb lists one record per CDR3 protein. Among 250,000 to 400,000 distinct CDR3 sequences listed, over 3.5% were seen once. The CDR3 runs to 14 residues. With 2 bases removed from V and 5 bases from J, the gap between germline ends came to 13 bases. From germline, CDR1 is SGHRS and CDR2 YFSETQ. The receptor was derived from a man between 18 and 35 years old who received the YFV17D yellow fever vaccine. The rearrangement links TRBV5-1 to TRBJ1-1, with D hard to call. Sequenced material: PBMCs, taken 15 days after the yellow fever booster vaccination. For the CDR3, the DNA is TGCGCCAGCAGCTTAGTCGGGGATGGGACTGAAGCTTTCTTT. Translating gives CASSLVGDGTEAFF.